The source of this T cell receptor beta chain is a study of T cell clonotyping in hematopoietic cell transplantation. Study conclusions and caveats: Few recipient clonotypes overlapped donors; over 95% were de novo at given depth. After transplant, recipient diversity fell while pathologically expanded clonotypes grew through day 180.

Trimming shortened V by 3 bases and J by 7 bases, and 22 bases separated the two germline ends. Germline V CDR1 and CDR2: SGHTA, FQGNSA. The CDR3 contains 18 residues. On this clone: The antigen is undetermined.

This table comes from immunoSEQ multiplex PCR, and its TCRdb copy is limited to in-frame clones, with some not included. The repertoire holds about 9,200 clones, nearly 98% seen once, with 2% to 2.5% in the top ten. Recipient blood drawn about 28 days pretransplant and days 30, 100, 180 after. The specimen comprised peripheral blood mononuclear cells, sampled 100 days after allogeneic stem cell transplant. The chain couples TRBV7-2 to TRBJ1-6; D gene unclear. The receptor was derived from a male patient over 55 who had an allogeneic stem cell transplant from a related donor, so the T cells may come from the graft donor. Some clones in this sample may be carry-over from other donors' samples. The CDR3, as DNA: TGTGCCAGCAGCTTGGGAATGGCCCGAGGAGTCCAAAATTCACCCCTCCACTTT. Translated, it gives CASSLGMARGVQNSPLHF.